This T cell receptor beta chain was obtained from a study of early T cells in non-severe SARS-CoV-2 infection. Study overall: Unpaired chains resulted from sequencing bulk RNA of unsorted whole blood. General study results and limits: Matching against VDJdb likely underestimated virus-specific expansions, favoring anti-spike CD8.

Researchers attached unique molecular identifiers to individual cDNA molecules. MiXCR, run by TCRdb on the 5' RACE reads, gives a single entry per CDR3 protein. The sample carries roughly 100,000 distinct CDR3 sequences, less than 15% recorded once. With respect to this clonotype: Its cognate antigen is unknown.

Germline V CDR1 and CDR2: DFQATT, SNEGSKA (reference sequence). Trimming stripped 2 bases from V and 5 bases from J, with 12 bases between. The CDR3 runs to 13 residues. This sequence joins TRBV20-1 and TRBJ2-5, with D possibly being TRBD1 (5 bases). What was sequenced was whole blood. This receptor was taken from an adult who was a healthcare worker with PCR-confirmed SARS-CoV-2 infection or an uninfected control (not recorded which). The DNA of the CDR3 is TGCAGTGCTAGAAACCAGGGTTTGGAGACCCAGTACTTC. Amino acid sequence: CSARNQGLETQYF.